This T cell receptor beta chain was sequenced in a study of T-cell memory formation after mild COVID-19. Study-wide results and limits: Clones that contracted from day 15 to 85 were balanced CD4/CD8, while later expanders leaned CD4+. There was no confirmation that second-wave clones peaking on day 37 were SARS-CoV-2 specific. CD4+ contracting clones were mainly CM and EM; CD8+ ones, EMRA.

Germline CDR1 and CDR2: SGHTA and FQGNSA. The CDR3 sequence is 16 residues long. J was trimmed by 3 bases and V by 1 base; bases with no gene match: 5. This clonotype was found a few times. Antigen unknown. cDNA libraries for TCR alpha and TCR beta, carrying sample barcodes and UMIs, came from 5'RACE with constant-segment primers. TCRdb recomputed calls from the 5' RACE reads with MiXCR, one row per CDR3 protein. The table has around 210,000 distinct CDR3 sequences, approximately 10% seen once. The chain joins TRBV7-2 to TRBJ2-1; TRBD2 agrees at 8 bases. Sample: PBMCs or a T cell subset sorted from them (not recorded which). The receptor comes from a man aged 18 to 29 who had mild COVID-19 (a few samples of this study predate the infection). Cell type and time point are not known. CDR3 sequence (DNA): TGTGCCAGCAGCTTAGTGTTCGGGGGGGGCTACAATGAGCAGTTCTTC. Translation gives CASSLVFGGGYNEQFF.